The 11 T cell receptor beta chains below were found in one sample sequenced in a study of T cell changes during pregnancy in multiple sclerosis. Sequencing was performed with immunoSEQ multiplex PCR; in TCRdb, only in-frame clones are kept and a portion is missing. The sample includes tens of thousands of clones, around 93% of them seen just once. The source was CD4+ T cells from peripheral blood mononuclear cells, collected after pregnancy. All receptors derive from a female donor in good health, enrolled as a control in a pregnancy study.

V gene TRBV7-2 combines with J gene TRBJ2-5, with 7 bases identical to TRBD1. The CDR3 sequence is 14 residues long. The V and J ends lost 5 bases and 1 base, in that order; junction bases with no gene match: 4. Germline CDR1 is SGHTA and CDR2 is FQGNSA. For the CDR3, the DNA is TGTGCCAGCAGCCCTCGGACAGGCCAAGAGACCCAGTACTTC. It specifies CASSPRTGQETQYF.

J is TRBJ1-5 and V is TRBV2; D call uncertain. The CDR3 covers 13 residues. Per germline, CDR1 SNHLY and CDR2 FYNNEI. V was trimmed by 7 bases and J by 7 bases, leaving 14 bases between them. The CDR3 DNA follows: TGTGCCAGCAATACCGCGCTGGGCCAGCCCCAGCATTTT. Its protein product is CASNTALGQPQHF.

The chain couples TRBV28 to TRBJ2-2, with TRBD1 matching 7 bases. V lost 3 bases to trimming and J lost 5 bases; unmatched junction nucleotides: 6. Germline-derived CDR1 and CDR2 are MDHEN and SYDVKM. The CDR3 is 15 amino acids. CDR3: CASSFSQGRTGELFF. The CDR3, as DNA: TGTGCCAGCAGTTTCTCACAGGGGCGAACCGGGGAGCTGTTTTTT.

J is TRBJ1-4 and V is TRBV27; possibly TRBD1 for D (6 bases). Germline CDR1 reads MNHEY; CDR2 reads SMNVEV (reference sequence). This CDR3 is built from 14 residues. V gave up 5 bases and J gave up 7 bases, with 14 bases separating them. For the CDR3, the DNA is TGTGCCAGCAGTATCCGGGTCAGGGGTGAAAAACTGTTTTTT. Protein sequence: CASSIRVRGEKLFF.

The chain carries TRBV27 and TRBJ2-7; D might be TRBD2 (5 bases). Germline V gene lookup returns CDR1 MNHEY and CDR2 SMNVEV (reference sequence). The CDR3 extends over 11 amino acids. The CDR3 protein is CVSGRLPLRYF. CDR3 DNA: TGTGTAAGCGGTAGGCTGCCCCTACGGTACTTC.

The CDR3 region has the DNA TGTGCCAGCAGTTACGGTATGGCAGGGGGCTCCCATGGCTACACCTTC. It is translated as CASSYGMAGGSHGYTF. This chain links TRBV6-5 with TRBJ1-2; 8 nucleotides match TRBD1. Per the germline V gene, CDR1 is MNHEY and CDR2 is SVGAGI. The CDR3 runs to 16 residues. J gave up 6 bases and V 2 bases, and 11 bases lay outside the gene matches.

V usage is TRBV7-2 and J usage is TRBJ2-7, with 11 bases lining up with TRBD2. CDR1 SGHTA and CDR2 FQGNSA come from the germline V gene. With 3 bases clipped from V and 3 bases from J, the junction kept 4 bases outside the gene matches. The CDR3 is made up of 15 amino acids. In DNA form, the CDR3 reads TGTGCCAGCAGCTTTTTAGCGGGGGGGAACTACGAGCAGTACTTC. Amino acids: CASSFLAGGNYEQYF.

A note on this clone: This likely comes from a read error, as the CDR3 has no conserved phenylalanine or tryptophan at its end. It is unclear where the CDR3 begins or ends on the DNA, so no DNA is shown, and the CDR3 is as TCRdb lists it. The chain is built from TRBV21-1 and TRBJ2-7; no DNA check was done on the table's D call, TRBD2. TRBV21-1 is annotated as a pseudogene. A total of 15 residues make up the CDR3, ends included. The CDR3 loop reads CASSNSMGRVGAPSS.

This chain uses TRBV9 with TRBJ2-3; 8 bases are a match to TRBD2. V lost 2 bases to trimming and J lost 2 bases; unmatched junction nucleotides: 7. CDR3 length: 16 residues. Germline CDR1 is SGDLS and CDR2 is YYNGEE. CDR3 region: CASSVSGGPNTDTQYF. The CDR3 DNA sequence: TGTGCCAGCAGCGTTTCGGGGGGGCCAAACACAGATACGCAGTATTTT.

The CDR3 here is CASSLGTGFAEAFF. CDR3 DNA: TGTGCCAGCAGCTTGGGGACAGGGTTCGCTGAAGCTTTCTTT. The chain recombines TRBV7-9 with TRBJ1-1, with 9 bases identical to TRBD1. Unmatched junction bases numbered 5, after V lost 3 bases and J lost 6 bases. The CDR3 is made up of 14 amino acids. Germline V gene data show CDR1 as SEHNR and CDR2 as FQNEAQ (reference sequence).

V and J are TRBV29-1 and TRBJ1-1, with 9 bases aligning to TRBD1. The germline gives CDR1 SQVTM, CDR2 ANQGSEA. The CDR3 runs to 14 residues. V was pared by 3 bases and J by 3 bases, with 5 bases of the junction left unmatched. The chain's CDR3 is CSVEDRGVDTEAFF. The CDR3 DNA reads as TGCAGCGTTGAGGACAGGGGTGTGGACACTGAAGCTTTCTTT.